Below, 30 T cell receptor beta chains from the same sample are listed, as sequenced in a study of cytomegalovirus exposure and HLA in healthy donors. The PCR had 60 Vbeta and 13 Jbeta primers. Measured with immunoSEQ multiplex PCR; TCRdb has only the in-frame clones, and not every one. The table lists roughly 100,000 clones, under 85% of them singletons. Sequencing was done on a sample of PBMCs. All receptors come from a woman in her thirties or forties in good health and CMV-seronegative.

The chain uses TRBV19 and TRBJ1-2, with 8 bases fitting TRBD1. Germline V lookup: CDR1 LNHDA, CDR2 SQIVND (reference sequence). V was clipped by 4 bases and J by 3 bases; unmatched bases: 7. The length of the CDR3 is 15 residues. DNA for the CDR3: TGTGCCAGTAGTACTCGGGACAGGATCTACTATGGCTACACCTTC. It yields the protein CASSTRDRIYYGYTF.

The gene calls are TRBV14 and TRBJ1-6; D unresolved. The CDR3 has 15 amino acids. Per the germline V gene, CDR1 is SGHDN and CDR2 is FVKESK. V was pared by 1 base and J by 0 bases, with 4 bases between. This chain's CDR3 is CASSQGSSYNSPLHF. The CDR3 DNA reads TGTGCCAGCAGCCAAGGGAGCTCCTATAATTCACCCCTCCACTTT.

This clone turned up a few times. The chain is built from TRBV6-6 and TRBJ1-3; D unclear. The CDR3 is 13 amino acids. The germline V gene has CDR1 MNHNY and CDR2 SVGAGI (reference sequence). V was shortened by 6 bases and J by 2 bases, with 8 bases between the two germline ends. CDR3 amino acids: CASSPIPGNTIYF. As DNA, the CDR3 is TGTGCCAGCAGCCCTATCCCTGGAAACACCATATATTTT.

The gene calls are TRBV4-2 and TRBJ2-3, with D maybe TRBD2 (6 bases). Deletions cut 1 base from V and 1 base from J, with 15 bases between. The germline V gene encodes CDR1 LGHNA and CDR2 YNFKEQ. The CDR3 covers 17 residues. The CDR3 sequence: CASSQALASRGTDTQYF. The CDR3 bases are TGTGCCAGCAGCCAAGCCCTAGCGTCCCGGGGCACAGATACGCAGTATTTT.

The rearrangement joins TRBV7-8 to TRBJ2-1; no firm D call. With 0 bases removed from V and 7 bases from J, the gap between germline ends came to 4 bases. The length of the CDR3 is 12 residues. Germline CDR1 is SGHVS and CDR2 is FQNEAQ. The CDR3: CASSLAPNEQFF. The CDR3 bases are TGTGCCAGCAGCTTAGCCCCAAATGAGCAGTTCTTC.

This chain uses TRBV13 with TRBJ2-7; 7 nucleotides agree with TRBD2. The CDR3 contains 16 residues. The V and J ends lost 0 bases and 3 bases, in that order; junction bases with no gene match: 8. Germline CDR1 and CDR2: PRHDT and FYEKMQ (reference sequence). DNA of the CDR3: TGTGCCAGCAGCTTAGGGGGCCAAGTAGCGGGCTACGAGCAGTACTTC. Encoded protein: CASSLGGQVAGYEQYF.

The rearrangement joins TRBV7-9 to TRBJ2-1; 11 bases agree with TRBD1. The CDR3 contains 16 residues. V lost 5 bases to trimming and J lost 9 bases; unmatched junction nucleotides: 12. The germline V gene encodes CDR1 SEHNR and CDR2 FQNEAQ (reference sequence). CDR3 nucleotide sequence: TGTGCCAGCAGCGTGGACAGGGGGCTCCGAGCTAGTGAGCAGTTCTTC. Translating gives CASSVDRGLRASEQFF. The full variable domain, its missing parts supplied by reference TRBV7-9 and TRBJ2-1, is DTGVSQNPRHKITKRGQNVTFRCDPISEHNRLYWYRQTLGQGPEFLTYFQNEAQLEKSRLLSDRFSAERPKGSFSTLEIQRTEQGDSAMYLCASSVDRGLRASEQFFGPGTRLTVL.

The CDR3 nucleotides are TGTGCCAGCAGTCCCGGACAGGGCGGTGAAAAACTGTTTTTT. Residues: CASSPGQGGEKLFF. The J gene is TRBJ1-4, the V gene TRBV6-5, with 8 positions matching TRBD1. V gave up 5 bases and J gave up 7 bases; unmatched junction bases: 6. CDR3 length: 14 residues. The germline V gene encodes CDR1 MNHEY and CDR2 SVGAGI.

CDR3 bases: TGTGCCAGCAGTTCCCAGCAGGGGAGTCGCACCGGGGAGCTGTTTTTT. It translates to CASSSQQGSRTGELFF. This chain uses TRBV28 with TRBJ2-2, with a weak D call TRBD1 (6 bases). Germline V CDR1 and CDR2: MDHEN, SYDVKM. V was pared by 4 bases and J by 4 bases, with 16 bases between. The CDR3 spans 16 residues.

The CDR3 sequence: CASSLGGGNQPQHF. The CDR3 DNA reads as TGCGCCAGCAGCCTGGGGGGTGGCAATCAGCCCCAGCATTTT. The chain has TRBV4-1 and TRBJ1-5, with D possibly being TRBD1 (5 bases). Germline V gene data show CDR1 as MGHRA and CDR2 as YSYEKL. The V gene lost 4 bases and the J gene lost 2 bases, with 9 bases spanning the gap. The length of the CDR3 is 14 residues.

The gene calls are TRBV6-5 and TRBJ2-5, with TRBD2 matching 11 bases. This CDR3 comprises 15 residues. Germline assignment: CDR1 MNHEY and CDR2 SVGAGI. J was trimmed by 5 bases and V by 6 bases; bases with no gene match: 8. The CDR3 is CASRHLSGRGETQYF. The CDR3 coding sequence is TGTGCCAGCAGACACCTTAGCGGGAGGGGGGAGACCCAGTACTTC.

The V gene is TRBV20-1, the J gene TRBJ2-7, with D perhaps TRBD2 (6 bases). CDR3 size: 11 residues. Trimming took off 5 bases at V and 7 bases at J, with 12 bases between the two ends. CDR1 is DFQATT, CDR2 SNEGSKA, per germline (reference sequence). CDR3 coding DNA: TGCAGTGCTGGCTGGGGAGGTGAGCAGTACTTC. The encoded protein is CSAGWGGEQYF.

The chain is built from TRBV4-1 and TRBJ2-3, with D unclear. Trimming stripped 1 base from V and 6 bases from J, with 5 bases between. The CDR3 has 12 residues. Per the germline V gene, CDR1 is MGHRA and CDR2 is YSYEKL. CDR3 in DNA: TGCGCCAGCAGCCAAGCAATGGATACGCAGTATTTT. This translates into CASSQAMDTQYF.

A remark on this clone: One junction end disagrees with the germline gene, perhaps due to a read error. Other nucleotide sequences from this sample produce the same CDR3. The chain links TRBV30 to TRBJ1-4; 7 positions match TRBD1. The CDR3 totals 15 residues. CDR1 GTSNPN and CDR2 SVGIG come from the germline V gene (reference sequence). CDR3 region: CAWSPGTATNEKLFF. The CDR3 nucleotides are TGTGCCTGGAGTCCCGGGACAGCAACTAATGAAAAACTATTTTTT.

The chain is built from TRBV10-3 and TRBJ2-7; 9 bases line up with TRBD2. CDR3 size: 18 residues. In germline, CDR1 is ENHRY, CDR2 SYGVKD. The V segment lost 0 bases and the J segment 1 base; nucleotides outside the gene matches: 10. As DNA, the CDR3 is TGTGCCATCAGTGAGTCGGGTAGCGGGAGAGTAAGATCCTACGAGCAGTACTTC. Translated: CAISESGSGRVRSYEQYF.

The chain carries TRBV4-3 and TRBJ2-1; 15 nucleotides match TRBD2. J lost 5 bases, V lost 2 bases, and 4 bases had no gene match. Germline V gene lookup returns CDR1 LGHNA and CDR2 YSLEER. The CDR3 runs to 17 residues. CDR3 sequence (DNA): TGCGCCAGCAGCCAACGGACTAGCGGGAGGGCCGACAATGAGCAGTTCTTC. Translating it yields CASSQRTSGRADNEQFF.

The chain joins TRBV7-6 to TRBJ2-1, with 7 bases fitting TRBD2. The CDR3 has 15 residues. The germline gives CDR1 SGHVS, CDR2 FNYEAQ. V dropped 1 base and J dropped 9; count of bases not matched to a gene: 9. The CDR3 DNA reads as TGTGCCAGCAGCTTAGGTGGGGCGGGAGCGGGTGAGCAGTTCTTC. This sequence encodes CASSLGGAGAGEQFF.

V is TRBV15 and J is TRBJ1-2, with TRBD1 matching over 9 bases. J lost 3 bases, V lost 3 bases, and 5 bases had no gene match. The CDR3 extends over 15 amino acids. Germline assignment: CDR1 LNHNV and CDR2 YYDKDF (reference sequence). The CDR3 sequence is CATSSPGQGDYGYTF. CDR3 DNA sequence: TGTGCCACCAGCAGCCCGGGACAGGGAGACTATGGCTACACCTTC.

V is TRBV19 and J is TRBJ2-7, with 8 nucleotides matching TRBD1. The CDR3 consists of 14 residues. CDR1 and CDR2 from the germline V gene are LNHDA and SQIVND (reference sequence). V shed 8 bases, J shed 2 bases, and the junction held 8 bases outside the gene matches. DNA for the CDR3: TGTGCCAGTGACGTGGGGACAGGAGCCTACGAGCAGTACTTC. Protein sequence: CASDVGTGAYEQYF.

CDR3 nucleotides: TGTGCCAGCAGCCCCGGGGGAAGGGAGCAGTACTTC. As protein: CASSPGGREQYF. This chain uses TRBV9 with TRBJ2-7; TRBD2 might be the D (6 bases). Germline CDR1 is SGDLS and CDR2 is YYNGEE. The CDR3 sequence is 12 residues long. Between the trimmed V and J ends, which lost 4 bases and 7 bases, there was a span of 12 bases.

The chain couples TRBV2 to TRBJ2-5; TRBD1 matches 10 bases. The CDR3 extends over 15 amino acids. The germline CDR1 and CDR2 sequences are SNHLY and FYNNEI. V lost 5 bases, J lost 4 bases, and 7 bases stayed unmatched. The CDR3 spells CASSYDRGRGETQYF. CDR3 DNA sequence: TGTGCCAGCAGTTACGACAGGGGGCGCGGAGAGACCCAGTACTTC.

The V gene is TRBV2, the J gene TRBJ1-2; tentatively, D is TRBD1 (6 bases). The CDR3 extends over 14 amino acids. Germline lookup yields CDR1 SNHLY and CDR2 FYNNEI. V lost 6 bases and J 8 bases, leaving 19 bases between the germline ends. The chain's CDR3 is CASRELQGIRGYTF. The CDR3 DNA follows: TGTGCCAGCAGAGAGTTGCAGGGGATTCGCGGCTACACCTTC.

The chain joins TRBV11-3 to TRBJ2-4; 13 bases match TRBD2. CDR1 is SGHNT and CDR2 is YENEEA in the germline V gene. This CDR3 has 16 residues. J gave up 3 bases and V 1 base, and 0 bases lay outside the gene matches. The CDR3 protein is CASSLGLAGGKNIQYF. CDR3 nucleotides: TGTGCCAGCAGCTTAGGACTAGCGGGAGGCAAAAACATTCAGTACTTC. Complete variable domain (other parts from reference TRBV11-3 and TRBJ2-4): EAGVVQSPRYKIIEKKQPVAFWCNPISGHNTLYWYLQNLGQGPELLIRYENEEAVDDSQLPKDRFSAERLKGVDSTLKIQPAELGDSAVYLCASSLGLAGGKNIQYFGAGTRLSVL.

The chain joins TRBV6-4 to TRBJ2-3, with a weak D call TRBD1 (5 bases). Trimming took 0 bases from V and 2 from J, leaving 9 bases between them. The CDR3 runs 15 residues. Per germline, CDR1 MRHNA and CDR2 SNTAGT. The CDR3 loop reads CASSDSRAHTDTQYF. The CDR3 bases are TGTGCCAGCAGTGACTCCAGGGCACACACAGATACGCAGTATTTT.

The chain uses TRBV28 and TRBJ1-5; D possibly corresponds to TRBD1 (6 bases). The germline gives CDR1 MDHEN, CDR2 SYDVKM. CDR3 length equals 13 residues. The V gene lost 5 bases and the J gene lost 11 bases, with 16 bases spanning the gap. The CDR3 DNA reads TGTGCCAGCAGTCTACAGGGTACAAGGGCCCAGCATTTT. This sequence encodes CASSLQGTRAQHF.

The V call is TRBV5-1, the J call TRBJ2-5; 9 nucleotides align to TRBD2. Germline-derived CDR1 and CDR2 are SGHRS and YFSETQ. This CDR3 comprises 14 residues. The V and J ends lost 4 bases and 5 bases, in that order; junction bases with no gene match: 6. The CDR3 nucleotides are TGCGCCAGCAGCCCCAGCGGGGGGTCGGAGACCCAGTACTTC. Protein sequence: CASSPSGGSETQYF. The complete variable domain, with remaining parts taken from reference TRBV5-1 and TRBJ2-5, reads KAGVTQTPRYLIKTRGQQVTLSCSPISGHRSVSWYQQTPGQGLQFLFEYFSETQRNKGNFPGRFSGRQFSNSRSEMNVSTLELGDSALYLCASSPSGGSETQYFGPGTRLLVL.

This clone was seen only a few times. The J gene is TRBJ2-1, the V gene TRBV6-1, with D unclear. The CDR3 is 14 residues long. Germline V gene lookup returns CDR1 MNHNS and CDR2 SASEGT. V lost 7 bases to trimming and J lost 0 bases, with 10 bases between them. CDR3 DNA sequence: TGTGCCAGCACCGCACTAAGCTCCTACAATGAGCAGTTCTTC. It yields the protein CASTALSSYNEQFF.

The chain uses TRBV4-2 and TRBJ1-1, with D possibly TRBD1 on 5 matching bases. CDR1 and CDR2 from the germline V gene are LGHNA and YNFKEQ. Trimming removed 0 bases at V and 5 bases at J, with 13 bases between. The CDR3 runs to 15 residues. The CDR3 DNA is TGTGCCAGCAGCCAAGATCGGCGGGGGGGGACTGAAGCTTTCTTT. Translating it yields CASSQDRRGGTEAFF.

This chain uses TRBV6-6 with TRBJ2-5; D call uncertain. V dropped 2 bases and J dropped 4 bases, with 8 bases sitting between them. The CDR3 has 13 amino acids. In germline, CDR1 is MNHNY, CDR2 SVGAGI (reference sequence). Written as DNA, the CDR3 is TGTGCCAGCAGTTACCCCAGTATAGAGACCCAGTACTTC. As protein: CASSYPSIETQYF.

This clone was seen only a few times. This sequence joins TRBV5-1 and TRBJ1-4; D is uncertain. The V gene lost 2 bases and the J gene lost 7 bases, with 15 bases spanning the gap. The germline V gene encodes CDR1 SGHRS and CDR2 YFSETQ. The CDR3 is made up of 15 amino acids. The CDR3 nucleotides are TGCGCCAGCAGCTTTCGGGGTTTTGCCGGTGAAAAACTGTTTTTT. It is translated as CASSFRGFAGEKLFF.